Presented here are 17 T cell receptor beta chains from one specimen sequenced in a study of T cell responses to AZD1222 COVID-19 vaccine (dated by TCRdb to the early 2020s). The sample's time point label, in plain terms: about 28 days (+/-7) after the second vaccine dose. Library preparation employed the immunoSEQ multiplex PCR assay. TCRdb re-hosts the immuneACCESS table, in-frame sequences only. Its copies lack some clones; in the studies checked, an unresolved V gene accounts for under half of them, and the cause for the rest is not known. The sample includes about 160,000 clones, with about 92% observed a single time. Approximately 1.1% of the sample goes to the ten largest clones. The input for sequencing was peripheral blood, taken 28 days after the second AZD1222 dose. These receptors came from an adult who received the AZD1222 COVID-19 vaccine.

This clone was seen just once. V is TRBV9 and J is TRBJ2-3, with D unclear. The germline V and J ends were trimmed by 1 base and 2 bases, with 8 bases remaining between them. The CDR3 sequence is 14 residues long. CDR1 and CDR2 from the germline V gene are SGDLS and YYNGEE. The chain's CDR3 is CASSVQALTDTQYF. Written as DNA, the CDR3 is TGTGCCAGCAGCGTACAGGCCCTCACAGATACGCAGTATTTT.

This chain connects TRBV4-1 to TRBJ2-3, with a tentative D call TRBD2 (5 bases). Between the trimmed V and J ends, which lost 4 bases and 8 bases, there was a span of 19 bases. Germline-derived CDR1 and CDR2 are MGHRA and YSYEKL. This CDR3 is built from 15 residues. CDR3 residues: CASSRLGAVLPTQYF. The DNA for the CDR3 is TGCGCCAGCAGCCGCCTGGGAGCCGTTCTCCCTACGCAGTATTTT.

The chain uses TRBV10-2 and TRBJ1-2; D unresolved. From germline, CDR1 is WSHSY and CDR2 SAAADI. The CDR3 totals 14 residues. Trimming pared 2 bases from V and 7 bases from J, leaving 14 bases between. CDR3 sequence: CASSESGLSSGYTF. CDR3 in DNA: TGCGCCAGCAGTGAGAGCGGCCTGAGCAGTGGCTACACCTTC.

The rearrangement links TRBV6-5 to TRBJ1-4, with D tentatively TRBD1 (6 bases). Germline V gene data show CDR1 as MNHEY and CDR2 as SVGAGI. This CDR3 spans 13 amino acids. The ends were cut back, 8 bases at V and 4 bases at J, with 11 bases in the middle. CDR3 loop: CASWDNLNEKLFF. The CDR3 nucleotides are TGTGCCAGCTGGGACAATCTTAATGAAAAACTGTTTTTT.

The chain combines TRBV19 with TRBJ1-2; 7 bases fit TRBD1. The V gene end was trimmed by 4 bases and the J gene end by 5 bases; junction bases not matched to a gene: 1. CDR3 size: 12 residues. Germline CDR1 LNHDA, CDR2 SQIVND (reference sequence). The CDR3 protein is CASSTTGYGYTF. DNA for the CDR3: TGTGCCAGTAGTACGACAGGGTATGGCTACACCTTC.

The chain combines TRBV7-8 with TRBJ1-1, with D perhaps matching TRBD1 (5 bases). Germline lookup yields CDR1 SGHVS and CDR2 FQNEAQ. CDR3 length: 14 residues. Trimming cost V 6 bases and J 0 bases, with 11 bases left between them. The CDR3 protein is CASSFWGVNTEAFF. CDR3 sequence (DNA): TGTGCCAGCAGTTTTTGGGGGGTGAACACTGAAGCTTTCTTT.

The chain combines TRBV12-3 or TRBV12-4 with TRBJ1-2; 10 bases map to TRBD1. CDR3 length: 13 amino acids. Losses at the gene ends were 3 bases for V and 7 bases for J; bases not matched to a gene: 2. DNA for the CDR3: TGTGCCAGCAGTTTGACAGGGGGCAGTGGCTACACCTTC. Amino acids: CASSLTGGSGYTF.

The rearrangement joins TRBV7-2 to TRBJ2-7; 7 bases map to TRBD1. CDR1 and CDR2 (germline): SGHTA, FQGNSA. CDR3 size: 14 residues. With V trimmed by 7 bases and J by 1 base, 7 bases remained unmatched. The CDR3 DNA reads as TGTGCCAGCACCCAACAGGGGTTTTCCTACGAGCAGTACTTC. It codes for CASTQQGFSYEQYF. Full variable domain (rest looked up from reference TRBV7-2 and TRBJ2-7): GAGVSQSPSNKVTEKGKDVELRCDPISGHTALYWYRQSLGQGLEFLIYFQGNSAPDKSGLPSDRFSAERTGGSVSTLTIQRTQQEDSAVYLCASTQQGFSYEQYFGPGTRLTVT.

The CDR3 sequence: CASSPGTGADYGYTF. CDR3 DNA: TGTGCCAGCAGCCCTGGGACAGGGGCGGACTATGGCTACACCTTC. V gene TRBV14 combines with J gene TRBJ1-2; the match to TRBD1 covers 10 bases. V was clipped by 4 bases and J by 3 bases; unmatched bases: 5. This CDR3 is built from 15 residues. Germline CDR1 and CDR2: SGHDN and FVKESK.

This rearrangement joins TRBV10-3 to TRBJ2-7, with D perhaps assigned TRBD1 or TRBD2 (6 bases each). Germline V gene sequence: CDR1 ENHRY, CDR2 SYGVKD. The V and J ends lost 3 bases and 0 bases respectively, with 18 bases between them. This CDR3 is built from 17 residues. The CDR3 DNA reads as TGTGCCATCAGTGATGTTCAATTAGGGGGGAGCTCCTACGAGCAGTACTTC. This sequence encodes CAISDVQLGGSSYEQYF.

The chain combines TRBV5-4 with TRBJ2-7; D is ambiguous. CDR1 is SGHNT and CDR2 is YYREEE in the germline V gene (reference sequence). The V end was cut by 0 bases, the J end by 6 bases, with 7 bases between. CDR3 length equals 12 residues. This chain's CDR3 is CASSLDDLEQYF. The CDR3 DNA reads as TGTGCCAGCAGCTTGGACGATCTCGAGCAGTACTTC.

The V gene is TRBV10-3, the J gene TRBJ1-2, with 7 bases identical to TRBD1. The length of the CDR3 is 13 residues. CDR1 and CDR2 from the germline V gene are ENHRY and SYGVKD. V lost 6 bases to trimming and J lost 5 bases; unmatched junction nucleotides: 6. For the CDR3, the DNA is TGTGCCATCAGCGGACAGGCCGAATATGGCTACACCTTC. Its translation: CAISGQAEYGYTF.

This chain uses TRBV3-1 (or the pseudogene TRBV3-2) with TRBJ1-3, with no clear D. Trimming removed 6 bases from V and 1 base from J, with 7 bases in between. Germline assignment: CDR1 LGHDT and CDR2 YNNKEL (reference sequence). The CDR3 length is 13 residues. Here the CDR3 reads CASSPGSGNTIYF. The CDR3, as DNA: TGTGCCAGCAGTCCTGGATCTGGAAACACCATATATTTT.

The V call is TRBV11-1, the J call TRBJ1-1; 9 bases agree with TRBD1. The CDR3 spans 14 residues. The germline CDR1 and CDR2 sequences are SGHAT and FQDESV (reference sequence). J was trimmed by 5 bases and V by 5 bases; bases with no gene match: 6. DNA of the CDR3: TGTGCCAGCAGCGCACAGGGGGCGTTAACTGAAGCTTTCTTT. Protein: CASSAQGALTEAFF.

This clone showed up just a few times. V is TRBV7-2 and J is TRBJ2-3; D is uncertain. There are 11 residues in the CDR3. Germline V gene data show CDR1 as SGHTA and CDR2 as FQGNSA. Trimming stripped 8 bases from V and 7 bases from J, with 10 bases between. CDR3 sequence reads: CASSEYNTQYF. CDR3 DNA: TGTGCCAGCTCGGAATACAATACGCAGTATTTT.

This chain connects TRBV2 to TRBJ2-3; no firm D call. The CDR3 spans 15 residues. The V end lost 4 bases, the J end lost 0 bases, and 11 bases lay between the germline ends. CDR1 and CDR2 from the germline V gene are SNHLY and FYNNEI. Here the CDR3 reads CASSGVTTSTDTQYF. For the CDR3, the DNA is TGTGCCAGCAGTGGGGTTACTACTAGCACAGATACGCAGTATTTT.

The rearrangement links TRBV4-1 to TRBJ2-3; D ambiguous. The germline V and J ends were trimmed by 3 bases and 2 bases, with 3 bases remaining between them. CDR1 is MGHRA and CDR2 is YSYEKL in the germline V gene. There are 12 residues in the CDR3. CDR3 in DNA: TGCGCCAGCAGCCAGCTCACAGATACGCAGTATTTT. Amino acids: CASSQLTDTQYF.